These T cell receptor beta chains were read from a single sample in a study of regulatory T cells in long-lasting Graves disease. MiXCR, run by TCRdb on the multiplex PCR reads, gives a single entry per CDR3 protein. The table has fewer than 450,000 distinct CDR3 sequences, roughly a quarter seen once. This specimen consisted of peripheral blood mononuclear cells (PBMCs), obtained when the disease was refractory, from a patient treated with antithyroid drugs. These receptor sequences come from a female donor with Graves disease. CDR3s include the opening cysteine and the closing phenylalanine or tryptophan. The order of the fields is D gene, J gene, clone size, V gene, CDR3 protein, CDR3 DNA. D genes are given only for firm matches. Clone size is stated in some rows and not others, as once, few, many or a class when expanded.

D: .
J: TRBJ2-3
size: .
V: TRBV5-8
CDR3: CASSLGVAGDADTQYF
DNA: TGTGCCAGCAGCTTGGGGGTGGCAGGGGACGCAGATACGCAGTATTTT

D: .
J: TRBJ1-4
size: .
V: TRBV19
CDR3: CASSIDQEKLFF
DNA: TGTGCCAGTAGTATAGACCAAGAAAAACTGTTTTTT

D: TRBD2
J: TRBJ2-3
size: .
V: TRBV4-3
CDR3: CASSQSLAGVDTQYF
DNA: TGCGCCAGCAGCCAATCACTAGCGGGAGTAGATACGCAGTATTTT

D: .
J: TRBJ2-7
size: many
V: TRBV6-2/TRBV6-3
CDR3: CASSWHVVSKTQRDEQYF
DNA: TGTGCCAGCAGTTGGCATGTGGTCAGCAAAACCCAACGGGACGAGCAGTACTTC

D: TRBD1
J: TRBJ1-5
size: many
V: TRBV28
CDR3: CASSLVGQGRGHSNQPQHF
DNA: TGTGCCAGCAGTTTAGTAGGACAGGGCAGGGGTCATAGCAATCAGCCCCAGCATTTT

D: .
J: TRBJ1-2
size: .
V: TRBV7-2
CDR3: CTSSMRSGYGYIF
DNA: TGTACCAGCAGCATGAGATCTGGCTATGGCTACATCTTC

D: .
J: TRBJ1-2
size: .
V: TRBV19
CDR3: CASTTWDIRADGYTF
DNA: TGTGCCAGTACTACTTGGGACATCCGGGCGGATGGCTACACCTTC

D: .
J: TRBJ1-1
size: .
V: TRBV7-2
CDR3: CASSLTDGLNAEAFF
DNA: TGTGCCAGCAGCTTAACCGACGGACTGAACGCTGAAGCTTTCTTT

D: TRBD1
J: TRBJ1-1
size: many
V: TRBV27
CDR3: CASSYATGVNTEAFF
DNA: TGTGCCAGCAGTTACGCGACAGGGGTGAACACTGAAGCTTTCTTT

D: .
J: TRBJ1-6
size: few
V: TRBV20-1
CDR3: CSAAPFPLHF
DNA: TGCAGTGCTGCCCCCTTCCCCCTCCACTTT

D: .
J: TRBJ1-2
size: many
V: TRBV6-1
CDR3: CASSKNRTIYGYTF
DNA: TGTGCCAGCAGTAAGAACAGGACAATCTATGGCTACACCTTC

D: .
J: TRBJ2-6
size: many
V: TRBV2
CDR3: CASREGSSGANVLTF
DNA: TGTGCCAGCAGAGAGGGGAGTTCGGGGGCCAACGTCCTGACTTTC

D: TRBD2
J: TRBJ2-5
size: many
V: TRBV20-1
CDR3: CSASPGGLGTQYF
DNA: TGCAGTGCTAGTCCGGGAGGGTTGGGGACCCAGTACTTC

D: .
J: TRBJ1-5
size: many
V: TRBV12-3/TRBV12-4
CDR3: CASSGDLGNQPQHF
DNA: TGTGCCAGCTCGGGGGATTTGGGCAATCAGCCCCAGCATTTT

D: TRBD1
J: TRBJ1-5
size: few
V: TRBV6-1
CDR3: CASSLAGQGRNQPQHF
DNA: TGTGCCAGCAGTCTCGCCGGACAGGGCAGAAATCAGCCCCAGCATTTT

D: .
J: TRBJ1-4
size: many
V: TRBV7-2
CDR3: CASSPSTIGEKLFF
DNA: TGTGCCAGCAGCCCATCAACCATAGGGGAAAAACTGTTTTTT

D: TRBD2
J: TRBJ2-2
size: many
V: TRBV5-5
CDR3: CASSSARLAGVGELFF
DNA: TGTGCCAGCAGCTCGGCTAGACTAGCGGGAGTCGGGGAGCTGTTTTTT

D: .
J: TRBJ2-1
size: .
V: TRBV29-1
CDR3: CSVEDPGGGYNEQFF
DNA: TGCAGCGTTGAAGATCCAGGGGGAGGGTACAATGAGCAGTTCTTC

D: TRBD2
J: TRBJ2-7
size: few
V: TRBV12-3/TRBV12-4
CDR3: CASSLKAGGPNEQYF
DNA: TGTGCCAGCAGTTTAAAAGCGGGAGGGCCTAACGAGCAGTACTTC

D: .
J: TRBJ1-2
size: many
V: TRBV2
CDR3: CASSEAPGRVGYTF
DNA: TGTGCCAGCAGTGAAGCGCCGGGCCGGGTAGGCTACACCTTC

D: .
J: TRBJ1-2
size: .
V: TRBV5-1
CDR3: CASSLDGYLGYTF
DNA: TGCGCCAGCAGCTTGGACGGCTACCTCGGCTACACCTTC

D: .
J: TRBJ2-1
size: .
V: TRBV28
CDR3: CASSFLYGSSYNEQFF
DNA: TGTGCCAGCAGTTTCCTCTACGGGAGCTCCTACAATGAGCAGTTCTTC

D: .
J: TRBJ1-1
size: .
V: TRBV28
CDR3: CASSPLGGTTEAFF
DNA: TGTGCCAGCAGTCCCCTGGGGGGGACGACTGAAGCTTTCTTT

D: TRBD1
J: TRBJ1-2
size: few
V: TRBV19
CDR3: CASSPSTGSNYGYTF
DNA: TGTGCCAGTAGTCCCTCGACAGGGTCTAATTATGGCTACACCTTC

D: TRBD2
J: TRBJ2-5
size: many
V: TRBV2
CDR3: CASSESIPLAEGETQYF
DNA: TGTGCCAGCAGTGAAAGTATTCCACTAGCGGAGGGGGAGACCCAGTACTTC

D: .
J: TRBJ2-4
size: .
V: TRBV6-8
CDR3: CASSYSTPPDIQYF
DNA: TGTGCCAGCAGTTACTCGACCCCCCCGGACATTCAGTACTTC

D: .
J: TRBJ2-5
size: few
V: TRBV12-3/TRBV12-4
CDR3: CASSFDETQYF
DNA: TGTGCCAGCAGCTTCGATGAGACCCAGTACTTC

D: .
J: TRBJ2-5
size: many
V: TRBV7-2
CDR3: CASSLIRGGVDQETQYF
DNA: TGTGCCAGCAGCTTAATCAGGGGCGGGGTAGACCAAGAGACCCAGTACTTC

D: TRBD2
J: TRBJ2-3
size: .
V: TRBV27
CDR3: CASSSTSGRSTDTQYF
DNA: TGTGCCAGCAGTTCGACTAGCGGGAGGTCCACAGATACGCAGTATTTT

D: TRBD1
J: TRBJ2-7
size: .
V: TRBV27
CDR3: CASSPATGFSYEQYF
DNA: TGTGCCAGCAGTCCGGCGACAGGGTTCTCCTACGAGCAGTACTTC

D: .
J: TRBJ1-2
size: few
V: TRBV11-2
CDR3: CASSFFSGFENYGYTF
DNA: TGTGCCAGCAGCTTCTTCTCGGGTTTCGAGAACTATGGCTACACCTTC

D: TRBD1
J: TRBJ2-1
size: .
V: TRBV27
CDR3: CASRDWDRAYNEQFF
DNA: TGTGCCAGCAGGGATTGGGACAGGGCTTACAATGAGCAGTTCTTC

D: .
J: TRBJ1-2
size: many
V: TRBV27
CDR3: CASSPFEGNYGYTF
DNA: TGTGCCAGCTCCCCCTTTGAGGGGAACTATGGCTACACCTTC

D: .
J: TRBJ1-5
size: few
V: TRBV5-1
CDR3: CASSLGLGGTGQPQHF
DNA: TGCGCCAGCAGCTTGGGATTAGGGGGGACTGGCCAGCCCCAGCATTTT

D: TRBD2
J: TRBJ2-5
size: many
V: TRBV7-2
CDR3: CASSPGLAEETQYF
DNA: TGTGCCAGCAGCCCAGGACTAGCGGAAGAGACCCAGTACTTC

D: .
J: TRBJ1-1
size: .
V: TRBV7-9
CDR3: CASSPARGTEAFF
DNA: TGTGCCAGCAGTCCCGCTAGGGGGACTGAAGCTTTCTTT

D: TRBD1
J: TRBJ2-2
size: .
V: TRBV24-1
CDR3: CATSRAGGAGGELFF
DNA: TGTGCCACCAGTCGCGCAGGGGGCGCGGGCGGGGAGCTGTTTTTT

D: .
J: TRBJ1-5
size: few
V: TRBV6-5
CDR3: CASSYGGGNQPQHF
DNA: TGTGCCAGCAGTTACGGGGGAGGCAATCAGCCCCAGCATTTT

D: .
J: TRBJ1-1
size: once
V: TRBV7-8
CDR3: CASSFRQEMNTEAFF
DNA: TGTGCCAGCAGCTTTCGACAGGAAATGAACACTGAAGCTTTCTTT

D: .
J: TRBJ2-3
size: .
V: TRBV5-6
CDR3: CASSLGRGSTDTQYF
DNA: TGTGCCAGCAGCTTGGGCAGGGGAAGCACAGATACGCAGTATTTT

D: TRBD1
J: TRBJ2-5
size: few
V: TRBV7-3
CDR3: CASSPGTGGYKETQYF
DNA: TGTGCCAGCAGCCCCGGGACAGGGGGCTATAAGGAGACCCAGTACTTC

D: .
J: TRBJ2-5
size: .
V: TRBV7-2
CDR3: CASSFDRRETQYF
DNA: TGTGCCAGCAGCTTCGACAGGAGAGAGACCCAGTACTTC

D: .
J: TRBJ2-2
size: many
V: TRBV2
CDR3: CASSVTGDTGELFF
DNA: TGTGCCAGCAGTGTAACGGGGGACACCGGGGAGCTGTTTTTT

D: .
J: TRBJ2-2
size: .
V: TRBV28
CDR3: CASSFTLIGVSTGELFF
DNA: TGTGCCAGCAGTTTTACTTTGATAGGGGTATCCACCGGGGAGCTGTTTTTT

D: .
J: TRBJ1-1
size: many
V: TRBV29-1
CDR3: CSVQEASLREAFF
DNA: TGCAGCGTCCAAGAAGCGAGCCTTCGGGAAGCTTTCTTT

D: TRBD1
J: TRBJ2-3
size: many
V: TRBV28
CDR3: CASSSSDRGDEDTQYF
DNA: TGTGCCAGCAGTTCATCCGACAGGGGAGACGAAGATACGCAGTATTTT

D: .
J: TRBJ1-1
size: .
V: TRBV4-2
CDR3: CASSQRRAGTEAFF
DNA: TGTGCCAGCAGCCAGCGGCGAGCTGGGACTGAAGCTTTCTTT

D: .
J: TRBJ2-6
size: .
V: TRBV27
CDR3: CASRTSGANVLTF
DNA: TGTGCCAGCAGGACCTCTGGGGCCAACGTCCTGACTTTC

D: TRBD1
J: TRBJ2-2
size: .
V: TRBV18
CDR3: CASSRTGGVTGELFF
DNA: TGTGCCAGCTCACGGACAGGGGGCGTCACCGGGGAGCTGTTTTTT

D: .
J: TRBJ1-2
size: many
V: TRBV5-1
CDR3: CASSLADSGYGYTF
DNA: TGCGCCAGCAGCTTGGCCGACAGTGGCTATGGCTACACCTTC

D: TRBD1
J: TRBJ2-4
size: few
V: TRBV19
CDR3: CATGGSSKNIQYF
DNA: TGTGCCACAGGGGGCTCGAGCAAAAACATTCAGTACTTC

D: TRBD1
J: TRBJ1-2
size: many
V: TRBV19
CDR3: CASSTDGTGGAYGYTF
DNA: TGTGCCAGTAGTACCGACGGGACAGGGGGCGCCTATGGCTACACCTTC

D: .
J: TRBJ2-7
size: .
V: TRBV2
CDR3: CASSEALQVNRYEQYF
DNA: TGTGCCAGCAGTGAAGCGCTTCAGGTGAATCGCTACGAGCAGTACTTC

D: .
J: TRBJ1-1
size: few
V: TRBV20-1
CDR3: CSARDMGATEAFF
DNA: TGCAGTGCTAGAGATATGGGGGCCACTGAAGCTTTCTTT

D: TRBD1
J: TRBJ1-6
size: many
V: TRBV2
CDR3: CASSSGGQVTSPLHF
DNA: TGTGCCAGCAGCTCGGGGGGACAGGTGACTTCACCCCTCCACTTT

D: .
J: TRBJ2-5
size: .
V: TRBV5-1
CDR3: CASSWNGQKETQYF
DNA: TGCGCCAGCAGCTGGAACGGACAGAAAGAGACCCAGTACTTC

D: .
J: TRBJ2-2
size: .
V: TRBV10-3
CDR3: CAITTGDNTGELFF
DNA: TGTGCCATCACGACGGGAGACAACACCGGGGAGCTGTTTTTT

D: TRBD2
J: TRBJ2-1
size: few
V: TRBV30
CDR3: CAWSWLAGDRAYEQFF
DNA: TGTGCCTGGAGTTGGCTAGCGGGAGACAGGGCATATGAGCAGTTCTTC

D: .
J: TRBJ1-4
size: many
V: TRBV2
CDR3: CASSEALIEKLFF
DNA: TGTGCCAGCAGTGAAGCGCTTATAGAAAAACTGTTTTTT